The 32 T cell receptor beta chains listed next were all sequenced from one sample in a study of regulatory T cells in long-lasting Graves disease. Time point meaning: newly diagnosed GD, antithyroid drugs for less than 3 months. Generation of the TCR library employed RNA extracted from PBMCs. For TCR beta, libraries came from iRepertoire HTBI primers and Arm-PCR of CDR3 regions. TCRdb re-called the multiplex PCR reads through MiXCR, storing one row per CDR3 protein. The sample records approximately 350,000 distinct CDR3 sequences, 16% being singletons. These data also featured in a second study, about T cells in Graves' hyperthyroidism and ophthalmopathy.

This sample comprised peripheral blood mononuclear cells (PBMCs), obtained at new diagnosis, from a patient treated with antithyroid drugs. The receptors stem from a man aged 40-49 years with Graves disease.

This clonotype was recorded at least ten times. This rearrangement joins TRBV19 to TRBJ2-1; 10 nucleotides line up with TRBD2. The junction had 5 bases not matched to a gene; V was cut back by 9 bases and J by 3 bases. This CDR3 comprises 14 residues. Germline loops: CDR1 LNHDA, CDR2 SQIVND (reference sequence). The CDR3 nucleotides are TGTGCCAGCAGTCGACTAGCGGGCTACAATGAGCAGTTCTTC. Amino acid sequence: CASSRLAGYNEQFF.

The chain joins TRBV29-1 to TRBJ2-7; D not resolved. The CDR3 is made up of 12 amino acids. Germline V gives CDR1 SQVTM, CDR2 ANQGSEA. With 5 bases removed from V and 3 bases from J, the gap between germline ends came to 11 bases. The CDR3 region is CSVYDGVYEQYF. The CDR3 DNA sequence: TGCAGCGTTTACGATGGTGTCTACGAGCAGTACTTC.

This clonotype was counted at least ten times. This chain uses TRBV7-8 with TRBJ1-2; no firm D call. Trimming removed 2 bases from V and 8 bases from J, with 24 bases in between. The CDR3 covers 17 residues. The germline V gene encodes CDR1 SGHVS and CDR2 FQNEAQ. The CDR3, as DNA: TGTGCCAGCAGCTTAACGTGGCAGGCTCCTCCGTCTGACGGCTACACCTTC. It codes for CASSLTWQAPPSDGYTF.

This chain connects TRBV6-1 to TRBJ1-6; weak D call: TRBD1 (6 bases). Germline CDR1 reads MNHNS; CDR2 reads SASEGT. V shed 3 bases and J shed 7 bases, with 13 bases lying between them. The CDR3 has 15 residues. The CDR3 DNA reads as TGTGCCAGCAGTGACAGGGGAGGAAAAAATTCACCCCTCCACTTT. It encodes CASSDRGGKNSPLHF.

This clonotype was seen ten or more times. The rearrangement links TRBV5-8 to TRBJ1-5, with TRBD1 matching 8 bases. The V gene's germline CDR1 is SGHTS and CDR2 YDEGEE. CDR3 length: 13 residues. J was trimmed by 5 bases and V by 6 bases; bases with no gene match: 4. The CDR3 spells CASNLDRDQPQHF. Here the CDR3 DNA reads TGTGCCAGCAACCTGGACAGGGATCAGCCCCAGCATTTT.

The chain combines TRBV19 with TRBJ1-6; perhaps TRBD1 as D (6 bases). From germline, CDR1 is LNHDA and CDR2 SQIVND (reference sequence). The CDR3 length is 14 residues. The germline V and J ends were trimmed by 7 bases and 8 bases, with 15 bases remaining between them. The CDR3 reads CASTGAFLDSPLHF. The DNA for the CDR3 is TGTGCCAGTACGGGGGCCTTTCTTGATTCACCCCTCCACTTT.

For this clonotype: A far bigger clonotype differs at one base, so this is likely a read error. CDR3 sequence (DNA): TGTGCCAGCAGCAAAACTAGCAGGGGGCTCAATGAGCAGTTCTTC. The encoded protein is CASSKTSRGLNEQFF. This sequence joins TRBV7-3 and TRBJ2-1; 8 bases are shared with TRBD1. Germline CDR1 SGHTA, CDR2 FQGTGA. V lost 5 bases to trimming and J lost 6 bases; unmatched junction nucleotides: 9. The CDR3 loop spans 15 amino acids.

This clonotype was counted at least ten times. The CDR3 sequence: CASSPQSPPVDTQYF. The CDR3 DNA follows: TGTGCCAGCAGTCCTCAGTCACCCCCGGTGGATACGCAGTATTTT. The V and J genes are TRBV28 and TRBJ2-3; D is uncertain. This CDR3 is built from 15 residues. V lost 5 bases and J lost 6, with 18 bases in between. Germline values: CDR1 MDHEN, CDR2 SYDVKM.

V usage is TRBV28 and J usage is TRBJ2-3; TRBD1 agrees at 10 bases. The CDR3 is 15 residues long. Germline CDR1 and CDR2: MDHEN and SYDVKM. The ends lost 4 bases at V and 2 bases at J; junction bases unmatched: 3. Here the CDR3 DNA reads TGTGCCAGCAGTTCGACAGGGGGCGACACAGATACGCAGTATTTT. This translates into CASSSTGGDTDTQYF.

Ten or more counts support this clonotype. V gene TRBV5-6 combines with J gene TRBJ1-1; 8 nucleotides agree with TRBD1. The CDR3 has 17 residues. From germline, CDR1 is SGHDT and CDR2 YYEEEE. V shed 0 bases, J shed 6 bases, and the junction held 13 bases outside the gene matches. The CDR3 protein is CASSLAAGGFIQAEAFF. The DNA for the CDR3 is TGTGCCAGCAGCTTGGCGGCAGGGGGCTTCATCCAGGCTGAAGCTTTCTTT.

In this sample, this clonotype turned up many times. The gene calls are TRBV5-6 and TRBJ2-3; 10 bases are shared with TRBD2. The J segment lost 1 base and the V segment lost 0 bases, leaving 2 bases of the junction unmatched. The V gene's germline CDR1 is SGHDT and CDR2 YYEEEE. The CDR3 covers 16 residues. The CDR3 nucleotides are TGTGCCAGCAGCTTGGCTAGCGGGGGAGGCACAGATACGCAGTATTTT. The encoded protein is CASSLASGGGTDTQYF.

This clonotype was detected many times. CDR3 loop: CASSYHLSGANVLTF. The DNA for the CDR3 is TGTGCCAGCAGTTACCACCTCTCTGGGGCCAACGTCCTGACTTTC. The chain couples TRBV6-5 to TRBJ2-6; D gene ambiguous. Trimming shortened V by 2 bases and J by 0 bases, and 5 bases separated the two germline ends. Germline V gene sequence: CDR1 MNHEY, CDR2 SVGAGI. The length of the CDR3 is 15 residues.

This chain joins TRBV5-5 and TRBJ1-1; D is possibly TRBD1 (6 bases). CDR1 and CDR2 from the germline V gene are SGHKS and YYEKEE (reference sequence). Between the trimmed V and J ends, which lost 0 bases and 0 bases, there was a span of 15 bases. The CDR3 has 17 residues. In DNA, the CDR3 is TGTGCCAGCAGCTTGGTTTCGGGGGCCTTAATGAACACTGAAGCTTTCTTT. It codes for CASSLVSGALMNTEAFF.

At least ten counts were recorded for this clonotype. This chain links TRBV7-2 with TRBJ1-6; D unclear. Germline V gene data show CDR1 as SGHTA and CDR2 as FQGNSA. Deletions cut 1 base from V and 7 bases from J, with 5 bases between. This CDR3 comprises 13 residues. The CDR3 sequence is CASSLGANSPLHF. The CDR3 DNA reads TGTGCCAGCAGCTTAGGGGCAAATTCACCCCTCCACTTT.

V usage is TRBV19 and J usage is TRBJ1-4, with D possibly TRBD1 on 6 matching bases. The CDR3 is 13 amino acids. Germline lookup yields CDR1 LNHDA and CDR2 SQIVND (reference sequence). The V gene lost 7 bases and the J gene lost 4 bases, with 10 bases spanning the gap. The CDR3 is CASNRQVNEKLFF. The CDR3 DNA reads as TGTGCCAGTAATCGACAGGTTAATGAAAAACTGTTTTTT.

This clonotype occurred a few times. This chain connects TRBV9 to TRBJ1-6; D uncertain. The germline V gene encodes CDR1 SGDLS and CDR2 YYNGEE. CDR3 length: 14 amino acids. V was clipped by 5 bases and J by 10 bases, with 16 bases between them. The chain's CDR3 is CASSLTVLESPLHF. CDR3 coding DNA: TGTGCCAGCAGTCTTACAGTATTAGAATCACCCCTCCACTTT.

A few counts support this clonotype. The chain joins TRBV25-1 to TRBJ2-1; 8 bases align to TRBD2. The CDR3 extends over 14 amino acids. CDR1 and CDR2 from the germline V gene are MGHDK and SYGVNS. V shed 2 bases and J 8 bases; nucleotides not matched to a gene: 5. The chain's CDR3 is CASSEPRGDYEQFF. The CDR3 bases are TGTGCCAGCAGTGAACCGCGGGGGGACTATGAGCAGTTCTTC.

In this sample, this clonotype turned up many times. This chain joins TRBV7-2 and TRBJ1-1; D remains ambiguous. From germline, CDR1 is SGHTA and CDR2 FQGNSA. The CDR3 consists of 13 residues. The ends were cut back, 2 bases at V and 4 bases at J, with 8 bases in the middle. The CDR3 DNA reads TGTGCCAGCAGCTTAAACTACGGCACTGAAGCTTTCTTT. It yields the protein CASSLNYGTEAFF. Together with reference TRBV7-2 and TRBJ1-1, the CDR3 gives the full variable domain: GAGVSQSPSNKVTEKGKDVELRCDPISGHTALYWYRQSLGQGLEFLIYFQGNSAPDKSGLPSDRFSAERTGGSVSTLTIQRTQQEDSAVYLCASSLNYGTEAFFGQGTRLTVV.

Turning to this clonotype: A much larger clone sits a single nucleotide away, making a read error possible. The genes are TRBV28 and TRBJ2-5; 7 bases fit TRBD1. J gave up 1 base and V 5 bases, and 7 bases lay outside the gene matches. Germline CDR1 and CDR2: MDHEN and SYDVKM. The CDR3 covers 15 residues. The CDR3 loop is CASSDPGTVQETQYF. CDR3 nucleotide sequence: TGTGCCAGCAGTGATCCCGGGACAGTCCAAGAGACCCAGTACTTC.

Note on this clonotype: The junction departs from germline at one end; a sequencing error may be responsible. This chain links TRBV28 with TRBJ1-3; D unresolved. From germline, CDR1 is MDHEN and CDR2 SYDVKM. The CDR3 runs 15 residues. CDR3 sequence reads: CTSSSLGVSGNTIYF. CDR3 DNA sequence: TGTACCAGCAGTTCACTAGGAGTCTCTGGAAACACCATATATTTT.

This clonotype showed up many times. This chain uses TRBV9 with TRBJ2-2, with 12 bases that match TRBD1. V was pared by 0 bases and J by 8 bases, with 8 bases of the junction left unmatched. The CDR3 length is 17 residues. CDR1 is SGDLS, CDR2 YYNGEE, per germline. CDR3 amino acids: CASSVGAPGQGAGELFF. DNA for the CDR3: TGTGCCAGCAGCGTAGGTGCCCCGGGACAGGGGGCAGGGGAGCTGTTTTTT. The full variable domain, completed using reference TRBV9 and TRBJ2-2, is DSGVTQTPKHLITATGQRVTLRCSPRSGDLSVYWYQQSLDQGLQFLIQYYNGEERAKGNILERFSAQQFPDLHSELNLSSLELGDSALYFCASSVGAPGQGAGELFFGEGSRLTVL.

This clonotype was found many times. The rearrangement uses TRBV11-2 and TRBJ2-7, with 9 bases identical to TRBD2. V shed 1 base and J 5 bases; nucleotides not matched to a gene: 6. There are 15 residues in the CDR3. Germline assignment: CDR1 SGHAT and CDR2 FQNNGV. The CDR3 protein is CASSLGRSGGHEQYF. The CDR3 region has the DNA TGTGCCAGCAGCTTAGGGCGTAGCGGGGGCCACGAGCAGTACTTC.

For this clonotype: This likely stems from a read error, as it lies one base from a far larger clone. For the CDR3, the DNA is TGTGCCAGCAGCTTAATGATGGGGATGGAGGAAAAACTGTTTTTT. Amino acid sequence: CASSLMMGMEEKLFF. V and J are TRBV7-9 and TRBJ1-4; D gene unclear. Germline CDR1 is SEHNR and CDR2 is FQNEAQ (reference sequence). V was pared by 2 bases and J by 8 bases, with 15 bases between. CDR3 size: 15 residues.

This clonotype has at least ten counts. V usage is TRBV7-3 and J usage is TRBJ2-2, with 7 bases aligning to TRBD1. Germline assignment: CDR1 SGHTA and CDR2 FQGTGA. This CDR3 contains 12 residues. Trimming removed 4 bases from V and 8 bases from J; junction bases left unmatched: 1. CDR3 DNA: TGTGCCAGCAGCTGGGGACAGGGGGAGCTGTTTTTT. It encodes CASSWGQGELFF.

This clonotype was counted at least ten times. This chain connects TRBV3-1 to TRBJ1-5; D call uncertain. Germline values: CDR1 LGHDT, CDR2 YNNKEL (reference sequence). With 0 bases removed from V and 0 bases from J, the gap between germline ends came to 15 bases. The length of the CDR3 is 18 residues. The CDR3 DNA reads TGTGCCAGCAGCCAAGATGAAGGCGGTGCCATTAGCAATCAGCCCCAGCATTTT. This sequence encodes CASSQDEGGAISNQPQHF.

This clonotype was detected many times. The rearrangement joins TRBV18 to TRBJ2-3, with D tentatively TRBD2 (6 bases). Germline CDR1 reads KGHSH; CDR2 reads LQKENI. CDR3 length: 17 amino acids. Trimming shortened V by 2 bases and J by 5 bases, and 20 bases separated the two germline ends. The CDR3 DNA follows: TGTGCCAGCTCACCATCTCCCGGGACTCAAAGGGGAGATACGCAGTATTTT. Encoded protein: CASSPSPGTQRGDTQYF.

This clonotype appeared many times. The chain uses TRBV7-2 and TRBJ2-3, with 10 bases aligning to TRBD2. Germline V gene lookup returns CDR1 SGHTA and CDR2 FQGNSA. The CDR3 contains 18 residues. J gave up 0 bases and V 3 bases, and 9 bases lay outside the gene matches. The DNA for the CDR3 is TGTGCCAGCAGCTTCTTCTCTCTAGCGGGAGCTAGCACAGATACGCAGTATTTT. It is translated as CASSFFSLAGASTDTQYF. Together with reference TRBV7-2 and TRBJ2-3, the CDR3 gives the full variable domain: GAGVSQSPSNKVTEKGKDVELRCDPISGHTALYWYRQSLGQGLEFLIYFQGNSAPDKSGLPSDRFSAERTGGSVSTLTIQRTQQEDSAVYLCASSFFSLAGASTDTQYFGPGTRLTVL.

This clonotype has a handful of counts. The chain recombines TRBV5-1 with TRBJ1-3; D is undetermined. V was pared by 0 bases and J by 4 bases, with 11 bases between. This CDR3 region has 15 residues. Germline assignment: CDR1 SGHRS and CDR2 YFSETQ. The CDR3 DNA follows: TGCGCCAGCAGCTTGGCCACAGACCAGGGAAACACCATATATTTT. Its protein product is CASSLATDQGNTIYF.

This clonotype showed up just a few times. At one boundary the junction diverges from the germline segment, which might be a read error. This chain joins TRBV9 and TRBJ1-1, with D possibly being TRBD1 (6 bases). Germline V gives CDR1 SGDLS, CDR2 YYNGEE. This CDR3 is 14 amino acids long. This CDR3 is CASSDPGEGVGAFF. CDR3 nucleotide sequence: TGCGCCAGCAGCGATCCGGGGGAGGGGGTTGGAGCTTTCTTT.

The chain is built from TRBV4-2 and TRBJ2-1, with D perhaps matching TRBD2 (6 bases). V was clipped by 1 base and J by 11 bases, with 18 bases between them. The CDR3 loop spans 15 amino acids. The V gene's germline CDR1 is LGHNA and CDR2 YNFKEQ. DNA for the CDR3: TGTGCCAGCAGCCAAGGGCGGGATCGAGTGTTTCAGCAGTTCTTC. It codes for CASSQGRDRVFQQFF.

The table lists this clonotype with a few counts. The rearrangement uses TRBV20-1 and TRBJ1-1, with D maybe TRBD1 (5 bases). Per the germline V gene, CDR1 is DFQATT and CDR2 is SNEGSKA (reference sequence). This CDR3 is built from 13 residues. V lost 6 bases and J 4 bases, leaving 15 bases between the germline ends. The CDR3: CSARGGVFTEAFF. The DNA for the CDR3 is TGCAGTGCCCGGGGGGGAGTGTTCACTGAAGCTTTCTTT.

This clonotype was counted ten times or more. V gene TRBV20-1 combines with J gene TRBJ1-1; the match to TRBD1 covers 7 bases. Germline V gives CDR1 DFQATT, CDR2 SNEGSKA (reference sequence). The CDR3 consists of 12 residues. CDR3: CSADQGDTEAFF. The CDR3 nucleotides read TGCAGCGCCGATCAGGGGGACACTGAAGCTTTCTTT.